What follows describes a single T cell receptor (beta chain). What it binds is not known. This sample stems from a study of OX40 agonist ivuxolimab in advanced cancers. Study information: Ivuxolimab, an agonist antibody against OX40 (CD134), was given to patients. Dose-escalation patients were diagnosed with hepatocellular carcinoma, melanoma, renal cell cancer or head and neck cancer.

Study-wide findings and caveats: The work left the antigen specificity of expanded peripheral T cells undetermined.

Only in-frame clones appear in the TCRdb table, and some are missing; sequencing was by immunoSEQ multiplex PCR. The sample consists of about 55,000 clones, 65% to 85% of them appearing once. Trimming shortened V by 0 bases and J by 3 bases, and 8 bases separated the two germline ends. The CDR3 runs 14 residues. Germline V gene lookup returns CDR1 SGHVS and CDR2 FQNEAQ. The receptor was isolated from an adult with an advanced solid tumor such as melanoma, head and neck, liver or kidney cancer. The sequences come from CD4+ or CD8+ T cells sorted from blood, collected in a trial of the OX40 agonist ivuxolimab. The V gene is TRBV7-8, the J gene TRBJ1-1; no firm D call. The CDR3 region has the DNA TGTGCCAGCAGCTTAGCGGGTTTGGACACTGAAGCTTTCTTT. Its translation: CASSLAGLDTEAFF.